A single sample is the source of the 27 T cell receptor beta chains below, sequenced in a study of shared clonotypes between healthy human individuals. Sequencing was performed with immunoSEQ multiplex PCR; in TCRdb, only in-frame clones are kept and a portion is missing. In the table there are about 980,000 clones, about 80% of which are singletons. Sample: memory CD4+ T cells sorted from blood. Regarding subset: CD45RA-negative fraction. The source is a young man in good health.

The chain is built from TRBV2 and TRBJ1-1; D uncertain. V was cut by 4 bases and J by 4 bases, with 10 bases left in between. Germline CDR1 and CDR2: SNHLY and FYNNEI. The CDR3 has 13 amino acids. The DNA of the CDR3 is TGTGCCAGCAGTGGCGAGGTAAGCACTGAAGCTTTCTTT. This sequence encodes CASSGEVSTEAFF.

The chain uses TRBV21-1 and TRBJ2-5; the table gives TRBD1 as D, unverified against the DNA. TRBV21-1 is assigned pseudogene status. The CDR3 is 14 amino acids. CDR3 sequence: CASTEIGQGETQYF. The CDR3 nucleotides are TGTGCCAGCACCGAAATAGGACAGGGGGAGACCCAGTACTTC.

J is TRBJ1-3 and V is TRBV29-1, with no clear D. Germline values: CDR1 SQVTM, CDR2 ANQGSEA. V lost 4 bases to trimming and J lost 0 bases, with 13 bases between them. This CDR3 comprises 15 residues. The CDR3 reads CSVGELWGSGNTIYF. DNA for the CDR3: TGCAGCGTTGGCGAATTGTGGGGCTCTGGAAACACCATATATTTT.

V gene TRBV2 combines with J gene TRBJ2-7; tentatively, D is TRBD1 (5 bases). The CDR3 loop spans 11 amino acids. The germline gives CDR1 SNHLY, CDR2 FYNNEI. The ends were cut back, 6 bases at V and 3 bases at J, with 6 bases in the middle. CDR3 DNA: TGTGCCAGCAGAACAGGCTACGAGCAGTACTTC. This translates into CASRTGYEQYF.

This clone was observed a few times. The chain joins TRBV7-9 to TRBJ1-1, with D tentatively TRBD1 (6 bases). CDR3 length equals 13 residues. Germline CDR1 is SEHNR and CDR2 is FQNEAQ (reference sequence). Trimming removed 5 bases at V and 10 bases at J, with 17 bases between. The CDR3 reads CASSHAQGASAFF. The CDR3 nucleotides are TGTGCCAGCAGCCATGCACAGGGAGCGTCAGCTTTCTTT.

The chain joins TRBV30 to TRBJ2-2; TRBD1 matches at 10 bases. The CDR3 totals 14 residues. Germline trimming cut 6 bases from V and 4 bases from J; bases unmatched to any gene: 5. CDR1 and CDR2 (germline): GTSNPN, SVGIG (reference sequence). CDR3 bases: TGTGCCTGCCCGGGACAGGGGACCACCGGGGAGCTGTTTTTT. It yields the protein CACPGQGTTGELFF.

This clone was counted once. V usage is TRBV19 and J usage is TRBJ2-7, with 11 positions matching TRBD1. V shed 4 bases, J shed 3 bases, and the junction held 2 bases outside the gene matches. Germline assignment: CDR1 LNHDA and CDR2 SQIVND (reference sequence). The CDR3 is made up of 14 amino acids. The CDR3 coding sequence is TGTGCCAGTAGTACCGGGACAGGGGGCTACGAGCAGTACTTC. Its protein product is CASSTGTGGYEQYF.

The J gene is TRBJ1-3, the V gene TRBV27; tentatively, D is TRBD1 (6 bases). The CDR3 spans 14 residues. Germline assignment: CDR1 MNHEY and CDR2 SMNVEV (reference sequence). V was shortened by 6 bases and J by 4 bases, with 13 bases between the two germline ends. The DNA of the CDR3 is TGTGCCAGCAGGGGGGCAGGTGAAGGAAACACCATATATTTT. Amino acids: CASRGAGEGNTIYF.

On this clone: The identical CDR3 is also encoded by other nucleotide sequences in the sample. The chain carries TRBV28 and TRBJ2-3; the match to TRBD2 covers 9 bases. This CDR3 contains 14 residues. CDR1 MDHEN and CDR2 SYDVKM come from the germline V gene. Unmatched junction bases numbered 3, after V lost 5 bases and J lost 3 bases. The CDR3 DNA is TGTGCCAGCAGTCTTAGCGGGAGAACAGATACGCAGTATTTT. Translation: CASSLSGRTDTQYF.

The chain is built from TRBV2 and TRBJ1-1; D is uncertain. The CDR3 length is 14 residues. Germline V gene lookup returns CDR1 SNHLY and CDR2 FYNNEI. Trimming removed 6 bases from V and 0 bases from J, with 11 bases in between. For the CDR3, the DNA is TGTGCCAGCAGATTTGAGAAATTGAACACTGAAGCTTTCTTT. It yields the protein CASRFEKLNTEAFF.

A few counts support this clone. The chain recombines TRBV7-2 with TRBJ2-1; D may correspond to TRBD1 or TRBD2 (5 bases each). This CDR3 has 15 amino acids. V lost 5 bases, J lost 2 bases, and 13 bases lay in between. CDR1 is SGHTA, CDR2 FQGNSA, per germline. The CDR3: CASSTTGTTYNEQFF. CDR3 nucleotides: TGTGCCAGCAGCACCACCGGGACCACCTACAATGAGCAGTTCTTC.

This chain connects TRBV7-3 to TRBJ2-2; D gene unclear. CDR1 and CDR2 from the germline V gene are SGHTA and FQGTGA. The CDR3 runs to 12 residues. Trimming took off 5 bases at V and 7 bases at J, with 8 bases between the two ends. The CDR3 DNA reads TGTGCCAGCAGCCGTGATGGCGGGGAGCTGTTTTTT. It codes for CASSRDGGELFF. The full variable domain, with the rest looked up from reference TRBV7-3 and TRBJ2-2, is GAGVSQTPSNKVTEKGKYVELRCDPISGHTALYWYRQSLGQGPEFLIYFQGTGAADDSGLPNDRFFAVRPEGSVSTLKIQRTERGDSAVYLCASSRDGGELFFGEGSRLTVL.

The chain links TRBV7-9 to TRBJ2-3, with D tentatively TRBD1 or TRBD2 (5 bases each). CDR3 length: 14 amino acids. V was pared by 3 bases and J by 0 bases, with 7 bases between. Germline V CDR1 and CDR2: SEHNR, FQNEAQ (reference sequence). CDR3 region: CASSFGASTDTQYF. The CDR3 DNA reads as TGTGCCAGCAGCTTCGGGGCTAGCACAGATACGCAGTATTTT.

This clone was picked up a small number of times. The chain employs TRBV5-1 and TRBJ2-7; 9 nucleotides match TRBD1. V shed 0 bases and J 5 bases; nucleotides not matched to a gene: 6. The germline V gene has CDR1 SGHRS and CDR2 YFSETQ. The CDR3 runs to 15 residues. CDR3 sequence reads: CASSLVGQGTDEQYF. CDR3 coding DNA: TGCGCCAGCAGCTTGGTGGGACAGGGAACGGACGAGCAGTACTTC.

The rearrangement links TRBV7-2 to TRBJ1-3, with unresolved D. Germline-derived CDR1 and CDR2 are SGHTA and FQGNSA. There are 14 residues in the CDR3. Trimming removed 4 bases at V and 4 bases at J, with 11 bases between. CDR3 sequence reads: CASSSTETGNTIYF. As DNA, the CDR3 is TGTGCCAGCAGCTCCACAGAAACAGGAAACACCATATATTTT.

This sequence joins TRBV25-1 and TRBJ2-5; D uncertain. V was shortened by 2 bases and J by 1 base, with 11 bases between the two germline ends. Germline V CDR1 and CDR2: MGHDK, SYGVNS. The CDR3 is 15 amino acids. The chain's CDR3 is CASSEGSSIQETQYF. CDR3 DNA sequence: TGTGCCAGCAGTGAAGGTAGCAGTATCCAAGAGACCCAGTACTTC.

In its sample, this clone was seen once. The V and J genes are TRBV7-2 and TRBJ2-5, with D unresolved. CDR3 size: 12 residues. V gave up 5 bases and J gave up 11 bases, with 15 bases separating them. From germline, CDR1 is SGHTA and CDR2 FQGNSA. CDR3 coding DNA: TGTGCCAGCAGCCCCGGAGTAGCCCCACAGTACTTC. Translated, it gives CASSPGVAPQYF. Full variable domain (rest looked up from reference TRBV7-2 and TRBJ2-5): GAGVSQSPSNKVTEKGKDVELRCDPISGHTALYWYRQSLGQGLEFLIYFQGNSAPDKSGLPSDRFSAERTGGSVSTLTIQRTQQEDSAVYLCASSPGVAPQYFGPGTRLLVL.

The genes are TRBV29-1 and TRBJ1-2, with D tentatively TRBD1 (5 bases). The CDR3 is 14 amino acids. Trimming pared 6 bases from V and 6 bases from J, leaving 20 bases between. The germline gives CDR1 SQVTM, CDR2 ANQGSEA. The CDR3 is CSVGIGGGGHGYTF. For the CDR3, the DNA is TGCAGCGTGGGCATAGGCGGTGGGGGTCATGGCTACACCTTC.

This chain uses TRBV18 with TRBJ2-7; TRBD2 might be the D (5 bases). The V end was cut by 3 bases, the J end by 6 bases, with 12 bases between. CDR3 length equals 13 residues. Per the germline V gene, CDR1 is KGHSH and CDR2 is LQKENI. The CDR3 DNA reads TGTGCCAGCTCACCGGGAGACGTGTCCGAGCAGTACTTC. Translation: CASSPGDVSEQYF.

This clone occurred once. The limits of the CDR3 on the DNA are not certain, so only TCRdb's listed CDR3 is given. This chain joins TRBV2 and TRBJ1-2; the tabulated D call, TRBD1, remains unverified against the DNA. CDR1 is SNHLY, CDR2 FYNNEI, per germline. Ends included, the CDR3 has 13 residues. The CDR3 reads CASRVGQGAAFTF.

This clone has just a few counts. The chain recombines TRBV28 with TRBJ1-1; D is unresolved. Germline V gene sequence: CDR1 MDHEN, CDR2 SYDVKM. V dropped 3 bases and J dropped 0 bases, with 5 bases sitting between them. CDR3 size: 13 residues. The CDR3 sequence is CASSFVVNTEAFF. Written as DNA, the CDR3 is TGTGCCAGCAGTTTTGTAGTGAACACTGAAGCTTTCTTT.

This clone was seen a handful of times. The J gene is TRBJ1-5, the V gene TRBV6-1; maybe TRBD1 (6 bases). The V gene lost 7 bases and the J gene lost 7 bases, with 17 bases spanning the gap. The CDR3 runs to 14 residues. Germline V lookup: CDR1 MNHNS, CDR2 SASEGT. CDR3 sequence reads: CASIYNRDGQPQHF. The CDR3 nucleotides read TGTGCCAGCATCTATAACAGGGACGGGCAGCCCCAGCATTTT.

This clone occurred a few times. V gene TRBV7-2 combines with J gene TRBJ2-5, with D perhaps matching TRBD2 (7 bases). Germline values: CDR1 SGHTA, CDR2 FQGNSA. V was clipped by 5 bases and J by 6 bases, with 25 bases between them. The CDR3 sequence is 17 residues long. CDR3 nucleotide sequence: TGTGCCAGCAGCGTACCCGGGGCGGGGGCCCTACGTAAGACCCAGTACTTC. Protein sequence: CASSVPGAGALRKTQYF.

This clone came up a few times. The sample has other DNA sequences that encode this CDR3 too. The V gene is TRBV18, the J gene TRBJ2-5; perhaps D is TRBD1 or TRBD2 (5 bases each). The CDR3 is 13 amino acids. Germline V gene sequence: CDR1 KGHSH, CDR2 LQKENI. The germline V and J ends were trimmed by 0 bases and 3 bases, with 5 bases remaining between them. This CDR3 reads CASSPPGEETQYF. The CDR3, as DNA: TGTGCCAGCTCACCACCGGGGGAAGAGACCCAGTACTTC.

The CDR3 loop reads CASSEVAGMYNEQFF. CDR3 DNA sequence: TGTGCCAGCAGCGAGGTAGCGGGAATGTACAATGAGCAGTTCTTC. The genes are TRBV9 and TRBJ2-1; 8 bases align to TRBD2. Trimming at V came to 3 bases and at J to 4 bases, leaving 6 bases not matched to a gene. This CDR3 has 15 amino acids. Germline CDR1 and CDR2: SGDLS and YYNGEE.

This sequence joins TRBV5-4 and TRBJ2-7; 10 bases map to TRBD2. V trimming: 4 bases; J trimming: 7 bases; junction bases outside the gene matches: 11. Germline V gives CDR1 SGHNT, CDR2 YYREEE (reference sequence). This CDR3 is 15 amino acids long. CDR3 sequence: CASSEGTSDLGEQYF. Here the CDR3 DNA reads TGTGCCAGCAGCGAAGGGACTAGCGATCTTGGAGAGCAGTACTTC.

This rearrangement joins TRBV6-6 to TRBJ1-6, with 10 bases lining up with TRBD1. Per germline, CDR1 MNHNY and CDR2 SVGAGI (reference sequence). With 6 bases clipped from V and 5 bases from J, the junction kept 4 bases outside the gene matches. This CDR3 is built from 15 residues. CDR3 protein: CASRGTGANNSPLHF. Written as DNA, the CDR3 is TGTGCCAGCAGAGGGACAGGGGCGAATAATTCACCCCTCCACTTT.